This TCR beta chain was profiled in a study of CD8 T cells in ankylosing spondylitis (TCRdb year 2017). Turning to the overall study: T cell receptor beta repertoires were profiled in healthy donors and ankylosing spondylitis patients so that disease-linked TCR variants could be found. Peripheral blood was sampled, and synovial fluid was also collected from ankylosing spondylitis patients. The full study cohort comprised roughly 24 ankylosing spondylitis patients and over 95 healthy donors. Broader findings and caveats from the paper: Blood from ankylosing spondylitis patients appeared to be characterized by a TCR beta motif composed of about eight highly homologous amino acid variants. The disease-linked clones showed a CD8+ phenotype and occurred at relatively low frequencies in peripheral blood. The disease-linked clones were reported to be significantly enriched in matched synovial fluid samples from ankylosing spondylitis patients. Some motif variants had previously been reported in the synovial fluid and blood of reactive arthritis patients, which suggests shared mechanisms of disease initiation.

V is reduced by 6 bases and J by 5 bases, leaving a spacing of 23 bases between them. The germline V gene (reference sequence) yields DFQATT for CDR1 and SNEGSKA for CDR2. The CDR3, from cysteine to phenylalanine, totals 15 residues. The CDR3 DNA has 45 bases and is translated from base 1. Instrument used: Illumina HiSeq 2500. Quantitative 5'-RACE with molecular barcodes was used to prepare TCR beta libraries. The paper's data handling went like this. To identify disease-linked TCR variants, a new computational method was used, one built on a probabilistic model of VDJ rearrangement. The public reads were reprocessed in TCRdb via fastp at Q25 and MiXCR, keeping in-frame beta chains. Here each entry gathers all rows of one CDR3 protein and keeps the most common genes and DNA. It is TCRdb's table, rather than the study itself, that gives the V and J calls and clone size. In this sample the table shows approximately 400,000 distinct CDR3 sequences, roughly a sixth of which occur a single time. About 0.94% of the sample rests with the top ten.

About this clonotype: Which antigen it targets is not known. One base away there is no much larger clone; base qualities are not given.

The sequence derives from a male donor with ankylosing spondylitis. The rearrangement joined TRBV20-1 to TRBJ2-7, with TRBD1 perhaps the D gene, on 5 matching bases. Sequenced material: blood, either unsorted or a sorted T cell fraction (not recorded which). Read as DNA, the sequence is TGCAGTGCCCCCGGCGCAGTCCGCGGACAAAACGAGCAGTACTTC. Its protein product is CSAPGAVRGQNEQYF.